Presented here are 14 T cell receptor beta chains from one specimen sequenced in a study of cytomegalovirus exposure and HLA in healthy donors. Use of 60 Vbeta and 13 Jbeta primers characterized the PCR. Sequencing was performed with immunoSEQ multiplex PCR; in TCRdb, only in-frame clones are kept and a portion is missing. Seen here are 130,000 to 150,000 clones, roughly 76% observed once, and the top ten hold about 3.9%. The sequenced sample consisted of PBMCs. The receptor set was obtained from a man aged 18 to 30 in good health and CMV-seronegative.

The CDR3 here is CASGLAQGAGELFF. CDR3 DNA: TGTGCTAGTGGTTTGGCACAGGGGGCCGGGGAGCTGTTTTTT. The chain recombines TRBV12-5 with TRBJ2-2, with 8 bases identical to TRBD1. CDR3 length equals 14 residues. Germline values: CDR1 LGHNT, CDR2 FRNRAP. With V trimmed by 1 base and J by 6 bases, 1 base remained unmatched.

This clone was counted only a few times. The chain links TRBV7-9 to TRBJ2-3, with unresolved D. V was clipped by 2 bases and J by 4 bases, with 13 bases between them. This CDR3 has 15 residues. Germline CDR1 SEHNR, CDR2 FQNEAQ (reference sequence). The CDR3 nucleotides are TGTGCCAGCAGCTTAAGTTCGGTCTATTCAGATACGCAGTATTTT. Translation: CASSLSSVYSDTQYF.

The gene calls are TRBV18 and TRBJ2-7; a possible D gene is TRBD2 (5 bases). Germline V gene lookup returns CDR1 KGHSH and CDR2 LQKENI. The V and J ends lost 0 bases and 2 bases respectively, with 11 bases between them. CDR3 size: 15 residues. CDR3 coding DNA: TGTGCCAGCTCACCACCCGGGATCGGAACCTACGAGCAGTACTTC. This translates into CASSPPGIGTYEQYF.

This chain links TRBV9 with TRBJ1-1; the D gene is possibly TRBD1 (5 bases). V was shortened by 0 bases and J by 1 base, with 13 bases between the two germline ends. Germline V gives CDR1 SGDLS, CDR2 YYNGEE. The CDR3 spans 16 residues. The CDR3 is CASSVGTGRGNTEAFF. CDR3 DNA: TGTGCCAGCAGCGTAGGAACAGGAAGAGGGAACACTGAAGCTTTCTTT. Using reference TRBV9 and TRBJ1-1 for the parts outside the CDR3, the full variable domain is DSGVTQTPKHLITATGQRVTLRCSPRSGDLSVYWYQQSLDQGLQFLIQYYNGEERAKGNILERFSAQQFPDLHSELNLSSLELGDSALYFCASSVGTGRGNTEAFFGQGTRLTVV.

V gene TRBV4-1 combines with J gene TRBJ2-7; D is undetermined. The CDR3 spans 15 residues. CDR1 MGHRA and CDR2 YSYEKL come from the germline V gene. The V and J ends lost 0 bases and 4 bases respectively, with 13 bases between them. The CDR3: CASSQEMVYRYEQYF. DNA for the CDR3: TGCGCCAGCAGCCAAGAAATGGTATACAGATACGAGCAGTACTTC.

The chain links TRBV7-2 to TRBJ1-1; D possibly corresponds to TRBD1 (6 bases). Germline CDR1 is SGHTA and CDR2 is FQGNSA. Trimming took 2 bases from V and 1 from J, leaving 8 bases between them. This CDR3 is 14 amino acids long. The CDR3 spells CASSLWTENTEAFF. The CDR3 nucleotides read TGTGCCAGCAGCTTATGGACAGAGAACACTGAAGCTTTCTTT.

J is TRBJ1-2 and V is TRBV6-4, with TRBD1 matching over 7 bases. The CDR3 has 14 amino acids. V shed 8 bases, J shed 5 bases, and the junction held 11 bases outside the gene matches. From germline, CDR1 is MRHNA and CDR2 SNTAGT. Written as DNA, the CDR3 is TGTGCCAGCTGGTCGGGACAACAGGGGTATGGCTACACCTTC. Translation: CASWSGQQGYGYTF.

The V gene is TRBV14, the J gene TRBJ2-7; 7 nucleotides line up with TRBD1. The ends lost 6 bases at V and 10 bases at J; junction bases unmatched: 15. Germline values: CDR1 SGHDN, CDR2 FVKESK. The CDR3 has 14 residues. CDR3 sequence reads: CASSSYRGTGIQYF. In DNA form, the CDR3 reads TGTGCCAGCAGTTCGTACAGGGGAACAGGAATCCAGTACTTC.

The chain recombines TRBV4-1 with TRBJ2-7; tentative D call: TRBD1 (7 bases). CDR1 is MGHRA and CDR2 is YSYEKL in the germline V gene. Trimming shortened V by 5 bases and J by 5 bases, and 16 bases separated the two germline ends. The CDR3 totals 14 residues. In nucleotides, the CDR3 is TGCGCCAGCAGCTCAAGGAGGGGGCTCCACGAGCAGTACTTC. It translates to CASSSRRGLHEQYF.

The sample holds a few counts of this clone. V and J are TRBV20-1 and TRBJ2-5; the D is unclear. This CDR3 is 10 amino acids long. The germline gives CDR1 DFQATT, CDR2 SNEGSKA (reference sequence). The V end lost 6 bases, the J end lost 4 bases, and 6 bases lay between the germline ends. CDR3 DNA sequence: TGCAGTGCCACCGGAGAGACCCAGTACTTC. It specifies CSATGETQYF.

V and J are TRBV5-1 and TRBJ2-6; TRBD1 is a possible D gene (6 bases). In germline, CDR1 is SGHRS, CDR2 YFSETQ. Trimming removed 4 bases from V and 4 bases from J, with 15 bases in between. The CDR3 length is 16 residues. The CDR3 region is CASSPGDASGANVLTF. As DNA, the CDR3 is TGCGCCAGCAGCCCAGGGGATGCCTCGGGGGCCAACGTCCTGACTTTC.

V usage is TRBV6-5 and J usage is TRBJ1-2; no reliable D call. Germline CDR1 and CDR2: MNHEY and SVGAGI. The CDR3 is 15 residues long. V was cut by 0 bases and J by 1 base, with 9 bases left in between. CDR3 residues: CASSYSSQVNYGYTF. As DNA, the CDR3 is TGTGCCAGCAGTTACTCGAGTCAGGTTAACTATGGCTACACCTTC.

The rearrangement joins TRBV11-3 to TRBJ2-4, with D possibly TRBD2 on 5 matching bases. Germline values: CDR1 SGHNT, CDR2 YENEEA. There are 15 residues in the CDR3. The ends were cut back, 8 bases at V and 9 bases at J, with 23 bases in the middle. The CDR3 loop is CASASYEGAPGIQYF. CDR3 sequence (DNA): TGTGCCAGCGCTAGCTATGAGGGTGCTCCGGGCATTCAGTACTTC.

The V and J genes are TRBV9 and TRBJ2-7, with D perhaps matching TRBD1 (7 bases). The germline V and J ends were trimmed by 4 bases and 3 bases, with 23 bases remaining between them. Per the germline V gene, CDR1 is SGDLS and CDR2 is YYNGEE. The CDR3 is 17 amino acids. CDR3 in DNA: TGTGCCAGCAGCCCACGCGGGATGGGAGACAGGGACTACGAGCAGTACTTC. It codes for CASSPRGMGDRDYEQYF.